This is a list of T cell receptor beta chains from one sample in a study of OX40 agonist ivuxolimab in advanced cancers. Some clones are missing from TCRdb's copy, which holds only in-frame ones; the method was immunoSEQ multiplex PCR. The table includes about 18,000 clones, 74% detected once. Here the sequenced sample was CD4+ or CD8+ T cells sorted from blood, taken in a trial of the OX40 agonist ivuxolimab. Receptor source: an adult with an advanced solid tumor such as melanoma, head and neck, liver or kidney cancer. Each CDR3 is given with its conserved first and last residue. The D gene is left open where the match is weak. Clone size, where shown, is once, few, many, or a class for clones that have expanded.

d_call	j_call	v_call	clone_size	cdr3_nt	cdr3_aa
NA	TRBJ2-1	TRBV5-6	NA	TGTGCCAGCAGCTTGGGCGGCGACTCCTACAATGAGCAGTTCTTC	CASSLGGDSYNEQFF
NA	TRBJ2-7	TRBV11-2	NA	TGTGCCAGCAGCTTAGTCGCGGATGCCTACGAGCAGTACTTC	CASSLVADAYEQYF
NA	TRBJ2-3	TRBV6-6	NA	TGTGCCAGCAGCTCACCGTCAAGCGGGAGCACAGATACGCAGTATTTT	CASSSPSSGSTDTQYF
NA	TRBJ2-1	TRBV11-3	NA	TGTGCCAGCAGTTCCAGTGGCTATGAGCAGTTCTTC	CASSSSGYEQFF
NA	TRBJ1-1	TRBV28	NA	TGTGCCAGCAGTTTAATCGCAGTAATGAACACTGAAGCTTTCTTT	CASSLIAVMNTEAFF
NA	TRBJ2-3	TRBV12-5	NA	TGTGCTAGTGGCTTTGGCGGCACAGATACGCAGTATTTT	CASGFGGTDTQYF
NA	TRBJ2-6	TRBV9	NA	TGTGCCAGCACCCCGGGGCAGGGAATCTCTGGGGCCAACGTCCTGACTTTC	CASTPGQGISGANVLTF
NA	TRBJ2-1	TRBV6-1	NA	TGTGCCAGCAGTGTCTACATCGTCTCCTACAATGAGCAGTTCTTC	CASSVYIVSYNEQFF
NA	TRBJ2-7	TRBV7-6	NA	TGTGCCAGCAGCTCCGCCGGGCTCGACGACGAGCAGTACTTC	CASSSAGLDDEQYF
NA	TRBJ2-7	TRBV27	medium-sized	TGTGCCAGCAGTAAAGGGCAAACCTACGAGCAGTACTTC	CASSKGQTYEQYF
TRBD2	TRBJ2-1	TRBV18	NA	TGTGCCAGCTCACCCACGGTGGAGCGGGAGCCTTACAATGAGCAGTTCTTC	CASSPTVEREPYNEQFF
NA	TRBJ2-7	TRBV27	NA	TGTGCCAGCAGTTCCTTTGCCTCCTACGAGCAGTACTTC	CASSSFASYEQYF
TRBD2	TRBJ2-7	TRBV4-1	NA	TGCGCCAGCAGCCAAGGACTAGCGGTAGGGCACGAGCAGTACTTC	CASSQGLAVGHEQYF
TRBD2	TRBJ2-7	TRBV27	few	TGTGCCAGCAGTTCACAGGGGTTTAGCGGGGGGCGCTACGAGCAGTACTTC	CASSSQGFSGGRYEQYF
NA	TRBJ1-1	TRBV27	NA	TGTGCCAGCAGTGACCAGGGCCCGAACACTGAAGCTTTCTTT	CASSDQGPNTEAFF
NA	TRBJ1-2	TRBV19	few	TGTGCCAGTAGCTCCTTTTACAGGGCGGCTGGCTACACCTTC	CASSSFYRAAGYTF
TRBD2	TRBJ2-2	TRBV4-2	NA	TGTGCCAGCAGCCCCCCTCGGGGGGATCGGGACGGGGAGCTGTTTTTT	CASSPPRGDRDGELFF
TRBD1	TRBJ1-5	TRBV2	few	TGTGCCAGCAGTGCTTGGACAGGGTACAATCAGCCCCAGCATTTT	CASSAWTGYNQPQHF
NA	TRBJ2-7	TRBV7-6	NA	TGTGCCAGCAGCTTAGAGTCCAGCGGAGCCTCCTACGAGCAGTACTTC	CASSLESSGASYEQYF
NA	TRBJ2-5	TRBV4-3	NA	TGCGCCAGCAGCCAAGACTGGTCGGGGGGCTTGGAAGAGACCCAGTACTTC	CASSQDWSGGLEETQYF
NA	TRBJ2-7	TRBV15	NA	TGTGCCACCAGCAGTCAGACGGGCTACGAGCAGTACTTC	CATSSQTGYEQYF
TRBD2	TRBJ2-1	TRBV4-1	few	TGCGCCAGCAGCCAAGATGAATTGGGACTAGCCCCCTACAATGAGCAGTTCTTC	CASSQDELGLAPYNEQFF
NA	TRBJ1-2	TRBV29-1	NA	TGCAGCGTTGAAGAGGGGAGGTTGCTTGCTGGCTACACCTTC	CSVEEGRLLAGYTF
TRBD1	TRBJ2-5	TRBV14	NA	TGTGCCAGCAGCCAAGATCTATGGGTCTCCGGGACAGGGACCGAGACCCAGTACTTC	CASSQDLWVSGTGTETQYF
NA	TRBJ1-1	TRBV9	NA	TGTGCCAGCAGCTTCTCAGACAAGAACACTGAAGCTTTCTTT	CASSFSDKNTEAFF
NA	TRBJ2-5	TRBV23-1	NA	TGCGCCAGCAGTCAATCGTTGGCCAGCCTACAAGAGACCCAGTACTTC	CASSQSLASLQETQYF